These T cell receptor beta chains were read from a single sample in a study of long-term antiretroviral therapy in people with HIV. Produced via immunoSEQ multiplex PCR; TCRdb's table is partial and in-frame only. The data show approximately 15,000 clones, under 90% seen once. Sample: unsorted PBMCs, taken 0.1 years after starting antiretroviral therapy. These receptor sequences come from a man aged 18 to 29 with HIV. CDR3s include the opening cysteine and the closing phenylalanine or tryptophan. D genes are given only for firm matches. Size tells how often a clone was seen (once, few, many) or the class of an expanded clone, and some rows leave it out.

CDR3 protein: CASSGSQGAAFF
CDR3 DNA: TGTGCCAGCAGCGGGTCACAGGGGGCGGCTTTCTTT
clone size: .
V gene: TRBV9
D gene: TRBD1
J gene: TRBJ1-1

CDR3 protein: CSADVGGEQFF
CDR3 DNA: TGCAGTGCCGACGTTGGCGGAGAGCAGTTCTTC
clone size: once
V gene: TRBV20-1
D gene: .
J gene: TRBJ2-1

CDR3 protein: CASSLETPGGGGYGYTF
CDR3 DNA: TGTGCCAGCAGCTTAGAGACCCCTGGGGGCGGAGGATATGGCTACACCTTC
clone size: .
V gene: TRBV13
D gene: .
J gene: TRBJ1-2

CDR3 protein: CASSPSGGAGETQYF
CDR3 DNA: TGCGCCAGCAGCCCTAGCGGGGGGGCCGGAGAGACCCAGTACTTC
clone size: .
V gene: TRBV4-3
D gene: TRBD2
J gene: TRBJ2-5

CDR3 protein: CASSPPDQQPQHF
CDR3 DNA: TGTGCCAGCAGCCCGCCCGATCAGCAGCCCCAGCATTTT
clone size: .
V gene: TRBV7-6
D gene: .
J gene: TRBJ1-5

CDR3 protein: CASSQDIDPTVGRYF
CDR3 DNA: TGTGCCAGCAGCCAAGATATAGACCCCACTGTAGGCAGGTACTTC
clone size: .
V gene: TRBV4-2
D gene: .
J gene: TRBJ2-7

CDR3 protein: CASSQGRSGRGETQYF
CDR3 DNA: TGCGCCAGCAGCCAAGGGAGGTCTGGGCGGGGAGAGACCCAGTACTTC
clone size: .
V gene: TRBV4-3
D gene: .
J gene: TRBJ2-5

CDR3 protein: CASSESGTYEQYF
CDR3 DNA: TGTGCCAGCAGTGAGAGTGGTACCTACGAGCAGTACTTC
clone size: .
V gene: TRBV25-1
D gene: .
J gene: TRBJ2-7

CDR3 protein: CAISVGRGTDTQYF
CDR3 DNA: TGTGCCATCAGTGTTGGAAGGGGGACAGATACGCAGTATTTT
clone size: .
V gene: TRBV10-3
D gene: .
J gene: TRBJ2-3

CDR3 protein: CASSAASSYEQYF
CDR3 DNA: TGCGCCAGCAGCGCGGCCAGCTCCTACGAGCAGTACTTC
clone size: .
V gene: TRBV5-1
D gene: .
J gene: TRBJ2-7

CDR3 protein: CASSLGDRDTDTQYF
CDR3 DNA: TGTGCCAGCAGCTTAGGGGACAGGGATACAGATACGCAGTATTTT
clone size: .
V gene: TRBV13
D gene: TRBD1
J gene: TRBJ2-3

CDR3 protein: CASSQDWRSTNEKLFF
CDR3 DNA: TGCGCCAGCAGCCAAGATTGGAGATCAACTAATGAAAAACTGTTTTTT
clone size: .
V gene: TRBV4-3
D gene: .
J gene: TRBJ1-4

CDR3 protein: CASGTGTGSVETQYF
CDR3 DNA: TGTGCCAGTGGTACCGGGACAGGGTCCGTCGAGACCCAGTACTTC
clone size: .
V gene: TRBV19
D gene: TRBD1
J gene: TRBJ2-5

CDR3 protein: CASSPRGLGKLFF
CDR3 DNA: TGTGCCAGCTCACCACGGGGGCTCGGAAAACTGTTTTTT
clone size: .
V gene: TRBV18
D gene: .
J gene: TRBJ1-4

CDR3 protein: CASSIQRGLAKNIQYF
CDR3 DNA: TGTGCCAGTAGTATCCAGAGGGGGTTAGCCAAAAACATTCAGTACTTC
clone size: .
V gene: TRBV19
D gene: .
J gene: TRBJ2-4

CDR3 protein: CASSSGAGSLNEKLFF
CDR3 DNA: TGTGCCAGCAGCTCTGGGGCAGGCAGTTTAAATGAAAAACTGTTTTTT
clone size: few
V gene: TRBV7-8
D gene: .
J gene: TRBJ1-4

CDR3 protein: CASRPSGTRAEQYF
CDR3 DNA: TGTGCCAGCAGACCATCCGGGACTAGGGCCGAGCAGTACTTC
clone size: .
V gene: TRBV6-5
D gene: TRBD2
J gene: TRBJ2-7

CDR3 protein: CASSPLQGDTGELFF
CDR3 DNA: TGTGCCAGCAGCCCCCTGCAGGGAGACACCGGGGAGCTGTTTTTT
clone size: few
V gene: TRBV4-2
D gene: .
J gene: TRBJ2-2

CDR3 protein: CASSFRLTGNTEAFF
CDR3 DNA: TGTGCCAGCAGCTTTCGACTCACAGGGAACACTGAAGCTTTCTTT
clone size: .
V gene: TRBV7-9
D gene: .
J gene: TRBJ1-1

CDR3 protein: CASSYVLGNEQYF
CDR3 DNA: TGTGCCAGCAGCTACGTACTGGGTAACGAGCAGTACTTC
clone size: .
V gene: TRBV5-8
D gene: .
J gene: TRBJ2-7

CDR3 protein: CASSFGTGGDEQYF
CDR3 DNA: TGTGCCAGCAGCTTCGGGACAGGGGGCGATGAGCAGTACTTC
clone size: .
V gene: TRBV11-2
D gene: TRBD1
J gene: TRBJ2-7